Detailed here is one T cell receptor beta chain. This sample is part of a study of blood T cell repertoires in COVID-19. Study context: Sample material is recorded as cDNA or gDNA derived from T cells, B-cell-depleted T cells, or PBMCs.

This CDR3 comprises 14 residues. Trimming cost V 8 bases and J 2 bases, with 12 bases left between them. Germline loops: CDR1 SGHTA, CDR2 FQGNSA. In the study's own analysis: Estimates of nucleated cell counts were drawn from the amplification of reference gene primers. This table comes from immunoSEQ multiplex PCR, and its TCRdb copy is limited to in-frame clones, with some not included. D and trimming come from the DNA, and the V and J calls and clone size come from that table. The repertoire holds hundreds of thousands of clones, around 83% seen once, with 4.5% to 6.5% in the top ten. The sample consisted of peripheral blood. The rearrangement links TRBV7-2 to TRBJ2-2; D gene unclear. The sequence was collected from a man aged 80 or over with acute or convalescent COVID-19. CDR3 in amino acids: CASQRRGNTGELFF. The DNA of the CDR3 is TGTGCCAGCCAGAGGAGAGGTAACACCGGGGAGCTGTTTTTT.